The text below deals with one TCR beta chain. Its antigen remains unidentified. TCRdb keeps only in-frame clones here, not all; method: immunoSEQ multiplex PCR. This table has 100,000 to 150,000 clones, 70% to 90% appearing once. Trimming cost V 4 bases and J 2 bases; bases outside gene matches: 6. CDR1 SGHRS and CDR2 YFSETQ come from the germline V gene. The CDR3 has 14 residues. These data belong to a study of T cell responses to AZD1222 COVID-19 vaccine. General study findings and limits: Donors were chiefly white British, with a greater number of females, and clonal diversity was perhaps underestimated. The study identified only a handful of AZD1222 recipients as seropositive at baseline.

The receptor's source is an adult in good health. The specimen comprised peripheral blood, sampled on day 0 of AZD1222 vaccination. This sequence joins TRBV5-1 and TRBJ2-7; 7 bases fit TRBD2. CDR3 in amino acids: CASSVREGPYEQYF. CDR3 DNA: TGCGCCAGCAGCGTGAGGGAGGGCCCCTACGAGCAGTACTTC.